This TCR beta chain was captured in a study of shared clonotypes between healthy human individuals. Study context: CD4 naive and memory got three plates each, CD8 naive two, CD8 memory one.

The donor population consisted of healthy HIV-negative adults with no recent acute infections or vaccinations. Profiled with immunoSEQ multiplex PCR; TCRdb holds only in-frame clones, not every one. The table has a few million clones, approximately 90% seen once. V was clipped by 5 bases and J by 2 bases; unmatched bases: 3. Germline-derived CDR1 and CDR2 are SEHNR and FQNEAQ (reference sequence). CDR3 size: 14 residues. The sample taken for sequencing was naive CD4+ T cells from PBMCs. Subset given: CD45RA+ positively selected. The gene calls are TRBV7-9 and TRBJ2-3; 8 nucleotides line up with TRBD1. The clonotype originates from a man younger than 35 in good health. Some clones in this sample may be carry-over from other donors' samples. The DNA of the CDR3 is TGTGCCAGCAGCGTGGACAGGGCCACAGATACGCAGTATTTT. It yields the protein CASSVDRATDTQYF. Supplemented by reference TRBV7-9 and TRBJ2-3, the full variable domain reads DTGVSQNPRHKITKRGQNVTFRCDPISEHNRLYWYRQTLGQGPEFLTYFQNEAQLEKSRLLSDRFSAERPKGSFSTLEIQRTEQGDSAMYLCASSVDRATDTQYFGPGTRLTVL.